This TCR beta chain came from a study listed by TCRdb under 2016. A few counts support this clonotype. Its recognized antigen is unknown. No base-level quality is on record; no much larger clone is a single base apart. The library was prepared using RT-PCR. Sequenced using an Illumina MiSeq. TCRdb handled the public reads itself, with Q25 trimming in fastp and clone calling in MiXCR, and kept productive beta chains. Records with the same CDR3 protein are collapsed into one entry carrying the most frequent genes and DNA. The sample data list about 680,000 distinct CDR3 sequences, and 14% of these were observed just once. Roughly 4% of the sample goes to the ten largest clones. CDR1 is given as DFQATT and CDR2 as SNEGSKA, both from the germline V gene (reference sequence). The CDR3, cysteine through phenylalanine, is 13 amino acids long. The sequence is cut down to CDR3 DNA, 39 bases in frame from base 1. Trimming takes 2 bases from V and 4 bases from J, and the germline ends sit 11 bases apart.

The sequenced material came from memory CD4+ T cells from blood. The sequence derives from a female donor in good health, serving as a healthy control. This receptor chain uses TRBV20-1 and TRBJ2-5; the D segment cannot be called with confidence. At the DNA level, the sequence is TGCAGTGCTAGAAGGCAGACCATAGAGACCCAGTACTTC. Translated, it reads CSARRQTIETQYF.